This T cell receptor (beta chain) was recorded in a study of blood T cell repertoires in COVID-19. Study overall: From T cells, B-cell-depleted T cells, or PBMCs came the material, which was cDNA or gDNA.

Trimming pared 9 bases from V and 3 bases from J, leaving 15 bases between. This CDR3 region has 14 residues. Looked up from germline, CDR1 is LNHDA and CDR2 is SQIVND (reference sequence). Sequencing used immunoSEQ multiplex PCR; TCRdb keeps in-frame clones, though not all of them. The repertoire holds 200,000 to 250,000 clones, with roughly 80% as singletons. The rearrangement uses TRBV19 and TRBJ1-5; D is uncertain. The clonotype comes from a man aged 60 to 75 who had recovered from COVID-19. The sample consisted of PBMCs or T cells enriched from blood (not recorded which). DNA for the CDR3: TGTGCCAGCTCGGCAGCGGGATACAATCAGCCCCAGCATTTT. Its translation: CASSAAGYNQPQHF.